This passage covers 17 T cell receptor beta chains from one sample sequenced in a study of blood T cell repertoires in COVID-19. Sequencing used immunoSEQ multiplex PCR; TCRdb keeps in-frame clones, though not all of them. The sample consists of over 300,000 clones, roughly 90% of them appearing once. What was sequenced was peripheral blood. The receptors were gathered from a man between 18 and 35 years old with active or convalescent COVID-19.

This chain links TRBV4-3 with TRBJ1-6, with a weak D call TRBD1 (6 bases). V was trimmed by 3 bases and J by 3 bases, leaving 12 bases between them. This CDR3 comprises 16 residues. Germline V gene sequence: CDR1 LGHNA, CDR2 YSLEER. CDR3 region: CASSQLTGNYNSPLHF. CDR3 coding DNA: TGCGCCAGCAGCCAGCTAACAGGGAACTATAATTCACCCCTCCACTTT.

The rearrangement links TRBV5-1 to TRBJ2-3; TRBD2 aligns across 16 bases. The germline V gene encodes CDR1 SGHRS and CDR2 YFSETQ. This CDR3 comprises 19 residues. Trimming took 0 bases from V and 6 from J; bases not matched to a gene: 10. In DNA, the CDR3 is TGCGCCAGCAGCTTGGCCACCGGGACTAGCGGGGGGGTTACGGATACGCAGTATTTT. This encodes CASSLATGTSGGVTDTQYF.

The chain links TRBV6-2 or TRBV6-3 to TRBJ1-1; no clear D gene. The CDR3 sequence is 20 residues long. CDR1 is MNHEY and CDR2 is SVGEGT in the germline V gene. V gave up 2 bases and J gave up 0 bases, with 25 bases separating them. The CDR3 nucleotides read TGTGCCAGCAGTTACCTCATGGGAGTCAGGAGCCCGGTCATGAACACTGAAGCTTTCTTT. Translated, it gives CASSYLMGVRSPVMNTEAFF.

This chain links TRBV6-2 or TRBV6-3 with TRBJ2-3, with D perhaps matching TRBD1 (5 bases). The ends were cut back, 2 bases at V and 2 bases at J, with 8 bases in the middle. This CDR3 is built from 14 residues. Germline assignment: CDR1 MNHEY and CDR2 SVGEGT. The DNA of the CDR3 is TGTGCCAGCAGTTACGACAGAAACACAGATACGCAGTATTTT. Its translation: CASSYDRNTDTQYF.

This clone was detected only a few times. The chain recombines TRBV5-6 with TRBJ2-7; 9 bases align to TRBD2. J was trimmed by 3 bases and V by 4 bases; bases with no gene match: 2. The germline CDR1 and CDR2 sequences are SGHDT and YYEEEE. This CDR3 has 13 amino acids. The DNA of the CDR3 is TGTGCCAGCAGCCCACTAGCGGGCTACGAGCAGTACTTC. Amino acid sequence: CASSPLAGYEQYF.

The chain recombines TRBV7-9 with TRBJ2-2; the match to TRBD1 covers 10 bases. CDR1 is SEHNR and CDR2 is FQNEAQ in the germline V gene (reference sequence). V gave up 5 bases and J gave up 4 bases; unmatched junction bases: 7. The CDR3 consists of 16 residues. Here the CDR3 reads CASSPWTGGSTGELFF. The DNA of the CDR3 is TGTGCCAGCAGCCCATGGACAGGGGGAAGCACCGGGGAGCTGTTTTTT.

The V call is TRBV28, the J call TRBJ2-1; D call uncertain. The V end lost 7 bases, the J end lost 0 bases, and 10 bases lay between the germline ends. CDR3 size: 14 residues. The germline V gene has CDR1 MDHEN and CDR2 SYDVKM. CDR3 sequence reads: CASTDSSSYNEQFF. CDR3 nucleotides: TGTGCCAGCACCGACTCGAGCTCCTACAATGAGCAGTTCTTC.

The chain links TRBV7-9 to TRBJ1-1; 8 nucleotides line up with TRBD1. V lost 5 bases, J lost 4 bases, and 6 bases stayed unmatched. The CDR3 contains 14 residues. Germline values: CDR1 SEHNR, CDR2 FQNEAQ (reference sequence). CDR3 DNA sequence: TGTGCCAGCAGCGTCCAGGGGGCTGGCACTGAAGCTTTCTTT. Residues: CASSVQGAGTEAFF. The full variable domain, with the rest looked up from reference TRBV7-9 and TRBJ1-1, is DTGVSQNPRHKITKRGQNVTFRCDPISEHNRLYWYRQTLGQGPEFLTYFQNEAQLEKSRLLSDRFSAERPKGSFSTLEIQRTEQGDSAMYLCASSVQGAGTEAFFGQGTRLTVV.

The rearrangement links TRBV7-2 to TRBJ1-3, with a tentative D call TRBD1 (5 bases). V lost 4 bases to trimming and J lost 4 bases, with 14 bases between them. Germline values: CDR1 SGHTA, CDR2 FQGNSA. CDR3 length: 15 amino acids. The CDR3: CASSSPGGAGNTIYF. CDR3 nucleotide sequence: TGTGCCAGCAGCTCCCCTGGCGGGGCCGGAAACACCATATATTTT.

The V gene is TRBV19, the J gene TRBJ2-1, with D possibly matching TRBD2 (6 bases). The germline V gene encodes CDR1 LNHDA and CDR2 SQIVND (reference sequence). The CDR3 consists of 15 residues. Trimming took 3 bases from V and 6 from J, leaving 15 bases between them. The CDR3 coding sequence is TGTGCCAGTAGTATTCACGGGAGCCTAGGCAATGAGCAGTTCTTC. Its translation is CASSIHGSLGNEQFF.

The CDR3 sequence: CASSYAGALAKNIQYF. The CDR3 nucleotides are TGTGCCAGCAGTTATGCGGGGGCTCTGGCCAAAAACATTCAGTACTTC. The chain combines TRBV6-5 with TRBJ2-4; the D gene is possibly TRBD2 (7 bases). The CDR3 sequence is 16 residues long. Per germline, CDR1 MNHEY and CDR2 SVGAGI. Trimming left V 3 bases short and J 1 base short, with 13 bases between.

The chain joins TRBV7-3 to TRBJ2-7; weak D call: TRBD1 (5 bases). The germline V and J ends were trimmed by 0 bases and 5 bases, with 11 bases remaining between them. The CDR3 spans 14 residues. Germline CDR1 and CDR2: SGHTA and FQGTGA. CDR3 amino acids: CASSLTGRVDEQYF. CDR3 bases: TGTGCCAGCAGCTTAACTGGCAGGGTAGACGAGCAGTACTTC.

In DNA, the CDR3 is TGTGCCAGCAGCCATAAGCGCACTGAAGCTTTCTTT. The encoded protein is CASSHKRTEAFF. The chain couples TRBV14 to TRBJ1-1; no definite D call. This CDR3 has 12 residues. V gave up 3 bases and J gave up 4 bases, with 6 bases separating them. Germline V gene sequence: CDR1 SGHDN, CDR2 FVKESK.

V gene TRBV2 combines with J gene TRBJ2-5; 9 bases align to TRBD1. J was trimmed by 5 bases and V by 6 bases; bases with no gene match: 7. Germline V gene sequence: CDR1 SNHLY, CDR2 FYNNEI. This CDR3 has 14 residues. CDR3 protein: CASSKQGAGETQYF. In DNA, the CDR3 is TGTGCCAGCAGCAAACAGGGGGCAGGGGAGACCCAGTACTTC. Drawing the rest from reference TRBV2 and TRBJ2-5, the complete variable domain is EPEVTQTPSHQVTQMGQEVILRCVPISNHLYFYWYRQILGQKVEFLVSFYNNEISEKSEIFDDQFSVERPDGSNFTLKIRSTKLEDSAMYFCASSKQGAGETQYFGPGTRLLVL.

This clone was picked up one time. The chain has TRBV15 and TRBJ2-2; 10 bases map to TRBD1. The CDR3 runs to 16 residues. The junction had 5 bases not matched to a gene; V was cut back by 3 bases and J by 4 bases. Per germline, CDR1 LNHNV and CDR2 YYDKDF (reference sequence). The CDR3 is CATSRGQGSSTGELFF. Here the CDR3 DNA reads TGTGCCACCAGCAGGGGACAGGGGTCGAGCACCGGGGAGCTGTTTTTT.

The gene calls are TRBV3-1 (or the pseudogene TRBV3-2) and TRBJ1-3; 9 positions match TRBD1. The V segment lost 2 bases and the J segment 5 bases; nucleotides outside the gene matches: 4. Germline lookup yields CDR1 LGHDT and CDR2 YNNKEL (reference sequence). The length of the CDR3 is 15 residues. The CDR3 loop is CASSQQQGARNTIYF. CDR3 in DNA: TGTGCCAGCAGCCAACAACAGGGGGCACGAAACACCATATATTTT.

The chain links TRBV15 to TRBJ2-2; D gene uncertain. Per germline, CDR1 LNHNV and CDR2 YYDKDF (reference sequence). With 4 bases removed from V and 6 bases from J, the gap between germline ends came to 6 bases. The CDR3 is made up of 12 amino acids. Here the CDR3 reads CATSTTAGELFF. The CDR3 DNA sequence: TGTGCCACCAGCACGACTGCCGGGGAGCTGTTTTTT.